A selection of T cell receptor beta chains follows, all from one sample in a study of blood T cell repertoires in COVID-19. The assay was immunoSEQ multiplex PCR, and TCRdb's table has in-frame clones only and misses some. The table includes about 200,000 clones, more than 75% detected once. Input material: PBMCs or T cells enriched from blood (not recorded which). These receptors all come from a woman aged 40 to 55 with acute COVID-19. The CDR3 runs from the conserved cysteine through the conserved F or W. D genes are given only for firm matches. The size of a clone is reported for some rows only, either as once, few or many, or as a class for expanded clones.

D	size	V	J	CDR3	DNA
NA	once	TRBV1	TRBJ2-3	CTSSQDQPSGGADTQYF	TGCACCAGCAGCCAAGATCAGCCTAGCGGGGGGGCGGATACGCAGTATTTT
NA	NA	TRBV6-5	TRBJ2-7	CASSYRRASYEQYF	TGTGCCAGCAGTTACCGGCGGGCCAGCTACGAGCAGTACTTC
TRBD2	NA	TRBV7-6	TRBJ2-1	CASSSGLAGGRNEQFF	TGTGCCAGCAGCTCCGGACTAGCGGGAGGGAGGAATGAGCAGTTCTTC
TRBD1	NA	TRBV7-2	TRBJ2-3	CASSPNSGTGTDTQYF	TGTGCCAGCAGCCCCAATTCCGGGACAGGGACAGATACGCAGTATTTT
NA	NA	TRBV11-2	TRBJ1-1	CASSRENWAGEAFF	TGTGCCAGCAGCCGAGAAAATTGGGCGGGGGAAGCTTTCTTT
NA	NA	TRBV5-1	TRBJ1-1	CASSPLTGAGRGEAFF	TGCGCCAGCAGCCCCCTAACCGGTGCAGGTCGGGGAGAAGCTTTCTTT
TRBD1	NA	TRBV29-1	TRBJ1-2	CSVEGDRGRDYGYTF	TGCAGCGTCGAAGGGGACAGGGGCCGGGACTATGGCTACACCTTC
NA	NA	TRBV10-3	TRBJ2-7	CAIPAGTHEQYF	TGTGCCATCCCGGCGGGAACCCACGAGCAGTACTTC
NA	NA	TRBV7-8	TRBJ2-7	CASSLGSGSEQYF	TGTGCCAGCAGCTTAGGCTCTGGGAGCGAGCAGTACTTC
NA	NA	TRBV19	TRBJ1-2	CASSNRDRGYTF	TGTGCCAGTAGTAACAGGGATCGGGGCTACACCTTC
NA	NA	TRBV18	TRBJ1-2	CASSPRGRGGVDYGYTF	TGTGCCAGCTCACCACGGGGAAGAGGGGGGGTTGACTATGGCTACACCTTC
TRBD2	few	TRBV6-6	TRBJ2-1	CASSRLAGGFYNEQFF	TGTGCCAGCAGTCGACTAGCGGGAGGGTTTTACAATGAGCAGTTCTTC
NA	few	TRBV25-1	TRBJ2-1	CASSDKQGPNEQFF	TGTGCCAGCAGTGACAAACAGGGTCCCAATGAGCAGTTCTTC
TRBD2	NA	TRBV28	TRBJ2-3	CASSLASGLTDTQYF	TGTGCCAGCAGTTTGGCTAGCGGCTTGACAGATACGCAGTATTTT
TRBD1	few	TRBV29-1	TRBJ1-3	CSVDLQGSSGNTIYF	TGCAGCGTTGACCTACAGGGGAGCTCTGGAAACACCATATATTTT
NA	NA	TRBV3-1/TRBV3-2	TRBJ2-7	CASSHRLGYEQYF	TGTGCCAGCAGCCACCGACTAGGTTACGAGCAGTACTTC
NA	NA	TRBV4-2	TRBJ1-4	CASSQDSGTNEKLFF	TGTGCCAGCAGCCAAGATTCGGGAACTAATGAAAAACTGTTTTTT
NA	NA	TRBV19	TRBJ2-7	CASSIPGLAYEQYF	TGTGCCAGTAGTATACCGGGACTGGCCTACGAGCAGTACTTC
TRBD2	once	TRBV5-4	TRBJ2-5	CASSRGLADQETQYF	TGTGCCAGCAGCCGGGGACTAGCGGACCAAGAGACCCAGTACTTC
NA	NA	TRBV28	TRBJ1-1	CASSPGHPAEAFF	TGTGCCAGCAGTCCTGGACACCCCGCTGAAGCTTTCTTT
NA	NA	TRBV6-5	TRBJ1-3	CASSSTGQANTIYF	TGTGCCAGCAGTTCCACAGGGCAAGCAAACACCATATATTTT
NA	NA	TRBV5-6	TRBJ2-1	CASSLGGPSSYNEQFF	TGTGCCAGCAGCTTGGGGGGGCCGAGCTCCTACAATGAGCAGTTCTTC
TRBD1	NA	TRBV5-4	TRBJ2-5	CASRGMTGEETQYF	TGTGCCAGCAGGGGAATGACAGGGGAAGAGACCCAGTACTTC
NA	NA	TRBV14	TRBJ1-6	CASSQGRENSPLHF	TGTGCCAGCAGCCAAGGTCGGGAAAATTCACCCCTCCACTTT
TRBD1	NA	TRBV29-1	TRBJ1-2	CSVARGQGADGYTF	TGCAGCGTTGCTCGGGGACAGGGGGCTGATGGCTACACCTTC
NA	NA	TRBV28	TRBJ1-3	CASSLSSAGNTIYF	TGTGCCAGCAGTTTATCTAGCGCTGGAAACACCATATATTTT
NA	NA	TRBV24-1	TRBJ2-3	CATSGRGDTQYF	TGTGCCACCAGTGGTCGCGGAGATACGCAGTATTTT
TRBD2	NA	TRBV19	TRBJ2-7	CASREAGASSEQYF	TGTGCCAGTAGAGAAGCGGGAGCTTCCTCCGAGCAGTACTTC
TRBD2	NA	TRBV27	TRBJ2-3	CASSSGTSGSMILWDTQYF	TGTGCCAGCAGTTCCGGGACTAGCGGGAGCATGATCTTATGGGATACGCAGTATTTT
NA	NA	TRBV7-9	TRBJ1-1	CASSLGQENTEAFF	TGTGCCAGCAGCTTAGGACAGGAGAACACTGAAGCTTTCTTT
TRBD1	once	TRBV18	TRBJ1-2	CASSPRGQGRDYGYTF	TGTGCCAGCTCACCTAGGGGACAGGGGAGAGACTATGGCTACACCTTC
TRBD1	NA	TRBV5-1	TRBJ1-1	CASSLGGGTTEAFF	TGCGCCAGCAGCTTGGGAGGGGGCACCACTGAAGCTTTCTTT
NA	NA	TRBV9	TRBJ1-4	CASSPQPGLGGEKLFF	TGTGCCAGCAGCCCTCAACCGGGACTGGGGGGTGAAAAACTGTTTTTT
TRBD1	NA	TRBV28	TRBJ1-1	CASRPARTGRNTEAFF	TGTGCCAGCAGACCCGCTCGGACAGGGAGAAACACTGAAGCTTTCTTT
NA	NA	TRBV15	TRBJ1-2	CATSRGVVPEGGYTF	TGTGCCACCAGCAGAGGAGTTGTGCCCGAGGGCGGCTACACCTTC
TRBD2	NA	TRBV29-1	TRBJ2-2	CSVAGTSGRPPGELFF	TGCAGCGTTGCGGGTACTAGCGGGAGGCCCCCCGGGGAGCTGTTTTTT
TRBD1	NA	TRBV2	TRBJ1-1	CASSGDRVNTEAFF	TGTGCCAGCAGTGGAGACAGGGTGAACACTGAAGCTTTCTTT
NA	few	TRBV9	TRBJ1-1	CASSSSPNTEAFF	TGTGCCAGCAGCTCTTCCCCCAACACTGAAGCTTTCTTT
TRBD1	NA	TRBV5-1	TRBJ1-2	CASSTGTGYGYTF	TGCGCCAGCAGTACCGGGACAGGGTATGGCTACACCTTC
TRBD2	NA	TRBV28	TRBJ2-3	CASAAGGSDTQYF	TGTGCCAGCGCCGCGGGAGGGTCAGATACGCAGTATTTT
TRBD2	NA	TRBV6-5	TRBJ2-1	CASSILAGGPHEQFF	TGTGCCAGCAGTATACTAGCGGGAGGGCCTCATGAGCAGTTCTTC
NA	NA	TRBV6-4	TRBJ1-3	CASSDSTGGTIYF	TGTGCCAGCAGTGACTCTACGGGTGGCACCATATATTTT
NA	NA	TRBV7-9	TRBJ1-5	CASSSGGARQPQHF	TGTGCCAGCAGCTCCGGAGGGGCAAGGCAGCCCCAGCATTTT
TRBD1	NA	TRBV19	TRBJ1-5	CASSIQGGGQGANFRSPQHF	TGTGCCAGTAGTATACAAGGAGGGGGTCAGGGGGCGAATTTTAGAAGCCCCCAGCATTTT
NA	NA	TRBV28	TRBJ2-7	CASGTLTYEQYF	TGTGCCAGCGGGACTTTGACCTACGAGCAGTACTTC
NA	few	TRBV3-1/TRBV3-2	TRBJ2-1	CASSQEGTGQNEQFF	TGTGCCAGCAGCCAAGAGGGGACTGGTCAGAATGAGCAGTTCTTC
NA	NA	TRBV30	TRBJ1-1	CAWFRNTEAFF	TGTGCCTGGTTTCGGAACACTGAAGCTTTCTTT
TRBD2	NA	TRBV18	TRBJ2-1	CASSPTSGGNNEQFF	TGTGCCAGCTCTCCTACTAGCGGGGGGAACAATGAGCAGTTCTTC
TRBD1	few	TRBV7-9	TRBJ1-1	CASRHGSVQQGMSTEAFF	TGTGCCAGCAGGCATGGGTCAGTGCAACAGGGGATGAGCACTGAAGCTTTCTTT
TRBD1	NA	TRBV7-9	TRBJ2-1	CASSSPGQTYNEQFF	TGTGCCAGCAGTTCACCGGGACAGACTTACAATGAGCAGTTCTTC
TRBD2	NA	TRBV4-3	TRBJ2-2	CASSSGLAGVGELFF	TGCGCCAGCAGCTCAGGACTAGCGGGAGTCGGGGAGCTGTTTTTT
TRBD1	NA	TRBV5-6	TRBJ2-7	CASSPDRGNYEQYF	TGTGCCAGCAGCCCGGACAGGGGGAATTACGAGCAGTACTTC
TRBD1	NA	TRBV19	TRBJ1-2	CASSVDRVRGYTF	TGTGCCAGTAGTGTCGACAGGGTGCGGGGCTACACCTTC
TRBD1	NA	TRBV27	TRBJ2-7	CASSLLQGANYEQYF	TGTGCCAGCAGCCTACTACAGGGGGCGAATTACGAGCAGTACTTC
NA	NA	TRBV29-1	TRBJ2-7	CSIYFPGQHGQVYEQYF	TGCAGCATATACTTCCCGGGACAACACGGGCAGGTCTACGAGCAGTACTTC